Following are 24 T cell receptor beta chains from one sample sequenced in a study of cytomegalovirus exposure and HLA in healthy donors. 60 Vbeta and 13 Jbeta primers were used in PCR. Clones were read by immunoSEQ multiplex PCR, and TCRdb kept only the in-frame ones, dropping some. The table records some 170,000 clones, 65% to 75% of them present only once. The sequencing input was PBMCs. These receptors all come from a human donor in good health.

The rearrangement links TRBV6-1 to TRBJ2-1; 12 bases map to TRBD2. CDR3 length equals 16 residues. CDR1 MNHNS and CDR2 SASEGT come from the germline V gene. The V and J ends lost 4 bases and 6 bases, in that order; junction bases with no gene match: 7. In nucleotides, the CDR3 is TGTGCCAGCAGTGTGGGGCTAGCGGGGGGGCTCAATGAGCAGTTCTTC. This gives the protein CASSVGLAGGLNEQFF.

The chain couples TRBV12-5 to TRBJ1-2; 8 bases are shared with TRBD1. Per the germline V gene, CDR1 is LGHNT and CDR2 is FRNRAP. The CDR3 is 13 amino acids. The DNA for the CDR3 is TGTCCTTACACCGGCCAGGGGGCCTATGGCTACACCTTC. Translation gives CPYTGQGAYGYTF.

The rearrangement links TRBV4-1 to TRBJ1-1; weak D call: TRBD1 (6 bases). Germline V gene sequence: CDR1 MGHRA, CDR2 YSYEKL. V shed 3 bases and J shed 0 bases, with 8 bases lying between them. The CDR3 runs 14 residues. CDR3 sequence: CASSHGQLNTEAFF. CDR3 nucleotides: TGCGCCAGCAGCCACGGACAGCTGAACACTGAAGCTTTCTTT.

V gene TRBV7-9 combines with J gene TRBJ2-1, with TRBD1 matching over 7 bases. CDR1 SEHNR and CDR2 FQNEAQ come from the germline V gene (reference sequence). J lost 7 bases, V lost 4 bases, and 7 bases had no gene match. CDR3 size: 14 residues. The CDR3 DNA reads TGTGCCAGCAGCTCTCCGGGACAGATAAATGAGCAGTTCTTC. Encoded protein: CASSSPGQINEQFF.

The genes are TRBV5-1 and TRBJ1-1, with 10 positions matching TRBD1. This CDR3 is built from 15 residues. V trimming: 6 bases; J trimming: 0 bases; junction bases outside the gene matches: 5. Germline loops: CDR1 SGHRS, CDR2 YFSETQ. CDR3 nucleotides: TGCGCCAGCATACGGACAGGGGGACTGAACACTGAAGCTTTCTTT. This gives the protein CASIRTGGLNTEAFF.

This clone was seen repeatedly, ten times or more. The rearrangement joins TRBV4-3 to TRBJ2-7, with D maybe TRBD1 (5 bases). CDR1 and CDR2 from the germline V gene are LGHNA and YSLEER. The CDR3 has 13 amino acids. Trimming removed 4 bases at V and 4 bases at J, with 11 bases between. The CDR3 DNA reads as TGCGCCAGCAGCCCCGGTAGGGGTTACGAGCAGTACTTC. It specifies CASSPGRGYEQYF.

This clone was seen only once. Other DNA sequences in the sample encode the same CDR3. The gene calls are TRBV28 and TRBJ2-7; D may be TRBD2 (5 bases). Germline loops: CDR1 MDHEN, CDR2 SYDVKM. The CDR3 covers 12 residues. The V end lost 5 bases, the J end lost 1 base, and 6 bases lay between the germline ends. CDR3 residues: CASSPGSYEQYF. For the CDR3, the DNA is TGTGCCAGCAGTCCGGGATCCTACGAGCAGTACTTC.

The rearrangement uses TRBV10-3 and TRBJ1-2; 8 bases are a match to TRBD1. The CDR3 covers 15 residues. The germline CDR1 and CDR2 sequences are ENHRY and SYGVKD. V dropped 3 bases and J dropped 3; count of bases not matched to a gene: 6. CDR3 in DNA: TGTGCCATCAGTGACACCGGGACAGGACACTATGGCTACACCTTC. Its translation: CAISDTGTGHYGYTF.

This chain connects TRBV18 to TRBJ2-7; 9 bases map to TRBD1. V shed 4 bases and J 7 bases; nucleotides not matched to a gene: 5. Germline-derived CDR1 and CDR2 are KGHSH and LQKENI. The CDR3 consists of 13 residues. The CDR3 spells CASSRDRADEQYF. The CDR3 coding sequence is TGTGCCAGCTCACGGGACAGGGCGGATGAGCAGTACTTC.

The chain recombines TRBV18 with TRBJ2-5; D may be TRBD2 (7 bases). The V gene lost 2 bases and the J gene lost 3 bases, with 19 bases spanning the gap. This CDR3 is 17 amino acids long. The germline CDR1 and CDR2 sequences are KGHSH and LQKENI. CDR3 sequence (DNA): TGTGCCAGCTCACCAAATCCGGGGGCCGGGGGGAAAGAGACCCAGTACTTC. It translates to CASSPNPGAGGKETQYF.

This clone was seen a few times. The CDR3 DNA reads TGTGCCAGCAGTTACTCGATAGGGGAGGGGGCTTTCTTT. It translates to CASSYSIGEGAFF. J is TRBJ1-1 and V is TRBV6-5, with D possibly being TRBD1 (5 bases). The germline V gene has CDR1 MNHEY and CDR2 SVGAGI. V gave up 0 bases and J gave up 11 bases, with 13 bases separating them. CDR3 length equals 13 residues.

The chain carries TRBV5-4 and TRBJ1-4, with D perhaps TRBD1 (5 bases). V was cut by 4 bases and J by 8 bases, with 15 bases left in between. This CDR3 contains 14 residues. CDR1 SGHNT and CDR2 YYREEE come from the germline V gene (reference sequence). The CDR3 reads CASSPGIIREKLFF. As DNA, the CDR3 is TGTGCCAGCAGCCCAGGGATCATACGGGAAAAACTGTTTTTT.

This clone was observed at least ten times. The V call is TRBV5-1, the J call TRBJ1-1; maybe TRBD1 (5 bases). Deletions cut 6 bases from V and 4 bases from J, with 13 bases between. The V gene's germline CDR1 is SGHRS and CDR2 YFSETQ. The length of the CDR3 is 13 residues. CDR3 nucleotide sequence: TGCGCCAGCACTCCCGGGGGGGGCACTGAAGCTTTCTTT. Translated, it gives CASTPGGGTEAFF.

J is TRBJ2-3 and V is TRBV13; TRBD2 agrees at 15 bases. CDR3 length: 20 residues. Germline CDR1 PRHDT, CDR2 FYEKMQ (reference sequence). Trimming cost V 4 bases and J 4 bases; bases outside gene matches: 15. CDR3 loop: CASSSPGLAGGRWLPDTQYF. CDR3 nucleotide sequence: TGTGCCAGCAGCTCACCGGGACTAGCGGGGGGTAGGTGGTTACCAGATACGCAGTATTTT.

The V and J genes are TRBV12-5 and TRBJ2-7, with TRBD1 as a possible D gene (5 bases). This CDR3 has 16 residues. Trimming took 6 bases from V and 7 from J, leaving 25 bases between them. The germline V gene has CDR1 LGHNT and CDR2 FRNRAP. The CDR3 DNA reads TGTGCTAGTGGCCCCTCCGAAGGCAGGGCGTCTACGGAGCAGTACTTC. Protein: CASGPSEGRASTEQYF.

This chain connects TRBV7-9 to TRBJ2-5; 7 bases agree with TRBD1. The CDR3 extends over 14 amino acids. J lost 2 bases, V lost 5 bases, and 5 bases had no gene match. The germline CDR1 and CDR2 sequences are SEHNR and FQNEAQ (reference sequence). CDR3 nucleotides: TGTGCCAGCAGCGACCGGGACAGTCAAGAGACCCAGTACTTC. It specifies CASSDRDSQETQYF.

V usage is TRBV5-8 and J usage is TRBJ2-3, with 14 nucleotides matching TRBD2. There are 17 residues in the CDR3. CDR1 is SGHTS, CDR2 YDEGEE, per germline. With V trimmed by 5 bases and J by 1 base, 6 bases remained unmatched. CDR3 region: CASSRGLAGAGTDTQYF. CDR3 coding DNA: TGTGCCAGCAGTCGGGGACTAGCGGGGGCCGGCACAGATACGCAGTATTTT.

The chain combines TRBV19 with TRBJ2-4; TRBD1 matches at 7 bases. After removal of 6 bases from V and 6 bases from J, the junction contained 8 bases not matched to a gene. CDR3 size: 14 residues. Germline V gene lookup returns CDR1 LNHDA and CDR2 SQIVND (reference sequence). CDR3 coding DNA: TGTGCCAGTAGCCGCTCCCGGGACAGAAACATTCAGTACTTC. It codes for CASSRSRDRNIQYF. The variable domain in full, with the rest retrieved from reference TRBV19 and TRBJ2-4, is DGGITQSPKYLFRKEGQNVTLSCEQNLNHDAMYWYRQDPGQGLRLIYYSQIVNDFQKGDIAEGYSVSREKKESFPLTVTSAQKNPTAFYLCASSRSRDRNIQYFGAGTRLSVL.

The chain couples TRBV10-3 to TRBJ1-1; unclear D gene. The germline CDR1 and CDR2 sequences are ENHRY and SYGVKD. The CDR3 totals 14 residues. Trimming shortened V by 0 bases and J by 5 bases, and 10 bases separated the two germline ends. The CDR3 protein is CAISESASRTEAFF. The CDR3 region has the DNA TGTGCCATCAGTGAGTCGGCATCCAGGACTGAAGCTTTCTTT.

This clone was picked up a small number of times. The chain combines TRBV18 with TRBJ1-1; 9 bases agree with TRBD1. CDR1 and CDR2 (germline): KGHSH, LQKENI. Trimming at V came to 5 bases and at J to 4 bases, leaving 11 bases not matched to a gene. CDR3 size: 16 residues. CDR3 in amino acids: CASSSTGGQRGTEAFF. DNA of the CDR3: TGTGCCAGCTCATCGACAGGGGGTCAACGTGGCACTGAAGCTTTCTTT. Full variable domain (rest looked up from reference TRBV18 and TRBJ1-1): NAGVMQNPRHLVRRRGQEARLRCSPMKGHSHVYWYRQLPEEGLKFMVYLQKENIIDESGMPKERFSAEFPKEGPSILRIQQVVRGDSAAYFCASSSTGGQRGTEAFFGQGTRLTVV.

The CDR3 loop is CASSDGDRDTDTQYF. Written as DNA, the CDR3 is TGTGCCAGCAGTGACGGGGACAGGGACACAGATACGCAGTATTTT. The J gene is TRBJ2-3, the V gene TRBV6-4, with TRBD1 matching 9 bases. The CDR3 contains 15 residues. CDR1 and CDR2 from the germline V gene are MRHNA and SNTAGT. Germline trimming cut 2 bases from V and 2 bases from J; bases unmatched to any gene: 2.

The V and J genes are TRBV6-1 and TRBJ2-7, with D maybe TRBD1 (6 bases). CDR3 length: 14 amino acids. The germline CDR1 and CDR2 sequences are MNHNS and SASEGT. Trimming took off 4 bases at V and 3 bases at J, with 13 bases between the two ends. CDR3 amino acids: CASSAARGGYEQYF. The CDR3 DNA reads TGTGCCAGCAGTGCGGCCAGGGGTGGCTACGAGCAGTACTTC.

The chain employs TRBV6-5 and TRBJ2-7, with 7 bases that match TRBD1. The germline V gene encodes CDR1 MNHEY and CDR2 SVGAGI. The CDR3 covers 13 residues. Trimming cost V 5 bases and J 6 bases; bases outside gene matches: 7. The CDR3 reads CASSGTVSGEQYF. The CDR3 region has the DNA TGTGCCAGCAGTGGGACAGTGTCTGGCGAGCAGTACTTC.

J is TRBJ2-7 and V is TRBV11-1, with TRBD1 as a possible D gene (5 bases). Per the germline V gene, CDR1 is SGHAT and CDR2 is FQDESV (reference sequence). The CDR3 sequence is 13 residues long. Trimming cost V 3 bases and J 3 bases, with 9 bases left between them. The CDR3 bases are TGTGCCAGCAGCTTTGGGGCTATCTACGAGCAGTACTTC. Protein: CASSFGAIYEQYF.